The next 26 T cell receptor beta chains were all read from a single sample in a study of shared clonotypes between healthy human individuals. Generated by immunoSEQ multiplex PCR, the TCRdb table keeps only in-frame clones and is missing some. The table has roughly 1,000,000 clones, approximately 80% seen once. The sample comprised memory CD4+ T cells from PBMCs. The subset is: CD45RA-negative fraction. These receptors originate from a young man in good health. Some clones in this sample may be carry-over from other donors' samples.

This chain links TRBV11-3 with TRBJ2-1; TRBD2 agrees at 8 bases. CDR1 and CDR2 (germline): SGHNT, YENEEA. The trim removed 5 bases at V and 9 bases at J, leaving 9 bases unmatched. The CDR3 totals 14 residues. CDR3 bases: TGTGCCAGCAGCCCCGTAGCGGGATCTCGTGAGCAGTTCTTC. This codes for CASSPVAGSREQFF.

V gene TRBV7-8 combines with J gene TRBJ2-7, with 8 bases lining up with TRBD2. The CDR3 contains 17 residues. The trim removed 5 bases at V and 5 bases at J, leaving 17 bases unmatched. Germline CDR1 SGHVS, CDR2 FQNEAQ. In DNA, the CDR3 is TGTGCCAGCAGCCCGTATCCCAGCGGGACTAGTTTCGACGAGCAGTACTTC. Translated, it gives CASSPYPSGTSFDEQYF.

V usage is TRBV6-5 and J usage is TRBJ1-5; 11 bases agree with TRBD1. CDR3 length equals 15 residues. V trimming: 6 bases; J trimming: 7 bases; junction bases outside the gene matches: 8. Germline V lookup: CDR1 MNHEY, CDR2 SVGAGI. The CDR3 protein is CASSRGTGGSQPQHF. CDR3 nucleotide sequence: TGTGCCAGCAGCCGCGGGACAGGGGGTTCCCAGCCCCAGCATTTT.

The chain couples TRBV4-1 to TRBJ1-3; D not resolved. The germline V and J ends were trimmed by 1 base and 6 bases, with 13 bases remaining between them. Germline assignment: CDR1 MGHRA and CDR2 YSYEKL. The CDR3 consists of 15 residues. The CDR3 DNA follows: TGCGCCAGCAGCCAAGGGTCCCTGAATCTAAACACCATATATTTT. Residues: CASSQGSLNLNTIYF.

CDR3 DNA: TGTGCCAGCTCGCTGGACAGGGGGCTTGGAAACACCATATATTTT. It translates to CASSLDRGLGNTIYF. The chain combines TRBV18 with TRBJ1-3; TRBD1 matches 11 bases. V lost 6 bases and J lost 3; bases outside the gene matches: 4. Germline CDR1 and CDR2: KGHSH and LQKENI. CDR3 length equals 15 residues. The complete variable domain, with remaining parts taken from reference TRBV18 and TRBJ1-3, reads NAGVMQNPRHLVRRRGQEARLRCSPMKGHSHVYWYRQLPEEGLKFMVYLQKENIIDESGMPKERFSAEFPKEGPSILRIQQVVRGDSAAYFCASSLDRGLGNTIYFGEGSWLTVV.

This chain connects TRBV6-6 to TRBJ2-3; 9 positions match TRBD2. V shed 6 bases, J shed 7 bases, and the junction held 11 bases outside the gene matches. This CDR3 contains 15 residues. Per germline, CDR1 MNHNY and CDR2 SVGAGI (reference sequence). The CDR3 reads CASSSGTSSRNTQYF. CDR3 sequence (DNA): TGTGCCAGCAGCAGCGGGACTAGCTCCCGTAATACGCAGTATTTT.

Worth noting for this clone: This sample also contains other DNA sequences that code for the same CDR3. The rearrangement joins TRBV30 to TRBJ2-3; D gene ambiguous. Trimming took 0 bases from V and 6 from J, leaving 7 bases between them. The CDR3 consists of 12 residues. The germline CDR1 and CDR2 sequences are GTSNPN and SVGIG (reference sequence). The CDR3 protein is CAWSVRADTQYF. As DNA, the CDR3 is TGTGCCTGGAGTGTAAGGGCTGATACGCAGTATTTT.

The J gene is TRBJ2-2, the V gene TRBV6-1; 7 positions agree with TRBD2. V trimming: 3 bases; J trimming: 4 bases; junction bases outside the gene matches: 8. Germline V lookup: CDR1 MNHNS, CDR2 SASEGT. CDR3 size: 16 residues. The CDR3 coding sequence is TGTGCCAGCAGTGATCCGACTAGCTTGGGCACCGGGGAGCTGTTTTTT. This encodes CASSDPTSLGTGELFF.

The genes are TRBV30 and TRBJ2-3; no firm D call. Looked up from germline, CDR1 is GTSNPN and CDR2 is SVGIG (reference sequence). The ends were cut back, 0 bases at V and 3 bases at J, with 16 bases in the middle. CDR3 length equals 16 residues. The CDR3 DNA sequence: TGTGCCTGGAGTGTTTCGCAAAGGCCGGAGACAGATACGCAGTATTTT. This gives the protein CAWSVSQRPETDTQYF.

The chain employs TRBV7-2 and TRBJ1-4; D unresolved. Germline lookup yields CDR1 SGHTA and CDR2 FQGNSA. There are 13 residues in the CDR3. V was trimmed by 2 bases and J by 5 bases, leaving 6 bases between them. The CDR3 DNA is TGTGCCAGCAGCTTATCTTTGAATGAAAAACTGTTTTTT. This codes for CASSLSLNEKLFF.

The chain recombines TRBV30 with TRBJ2-4, with 9 bases that match TRBD1. Trimming at V came to 3 bases and at J to 5 bases, leaving 5 bases not matched to a gene. CDR3 size: 14 residues. Germline-derived CDR1 and CDR2 are GTSNPN and SVGIG (reference sequence). This CDR3 reads CAWSRTGAQNIQYF. The CDR3 region has the DNA TGTGCCTGGAGCCGGACAGGGGCCCAAAACATTCAGTACTTC.

The V call is TRBV5-1, the J call TRBJ2-7; D tentatively fits TRBD1 or TRBD2 (5 bases each). The CDR3 consists of 16 residues. V was cut by 0 bases and J by 3 bases, with 16 bases left in between. Germline assignment: CDR1 SGHRS and CDR2 YFSETQ. The CDR3 loop is CASSLVTGATFYEQYF. The CDR3 DNA is TGCGCCAGCAGCTTGGTGACCGGGGCTACCTTCTACGAGCAGTACTTC.

This sequence joins TRBV5-4 and TRBJ2-7, with a possible D match to TRBD1 (6 bases). Trimming took off 2 bases at V and 3 bases at J, with 9 bases between the two ends. CDR1 SGHNT and CDR2 YYREEE come from the germline V gene (reference sequence). The CDR3 consists of 13 residues. The CDR3, as DNA: TGTGCCAGCAGCTTAGGACAGAACTACGAGCAGTACTTC. The encoded protein is CASSLGQNYEQYF.

This chain joins TRBV29-1 and TRBJ2-5; a weak D match, TRBD2 (6 bases). Germline CDR1 SQVTM, CDR2 ANQGSEA. CDR3 size: 13 residues. Trimming left V 0 bases short and J 6 bases short, with 11 bases between. The CDR3 sequence is CSVEDRTSKTQYF. The CDR3, as DNA: TGCAGCGTTGAAGATCGTACTAGCAAGACCCAGTACTTC.

This chain links TRBV5-6 with TRBJ2-1, with D uncertain. V was shortened by 4 bases and J by 7 bases, with 12 bases between the two germline ends. Germline V lookup: CDR1 SGHDT, CDR2 YYEEEE. The CDR3 is 13 amino acids. CDR3 amino acids: CASSPGPRNEQFF. DNA for the CDR3: TGTGCCAGCAGCCCGGGCCCCCGTAATGAGCAGTTCTTC. The whole variable domain, filled in from reference TRBV5-6 and TRBJ2-1, reads DAGVTQSPTHLIKTRGQQVTLRCSPKSGHDTVSWYQQALGQGPQFIFQYYEEEERQRGNFPDRFSGHQFPNYSSELNVNALLLGDSALYLCASSPGPRNEQFFGPGTRLTVL.

This chain links TRBV14 with TRBJ1-3; unclear D gene. The germline V and J ends were trimmed by 0 bases and 4 bases, with 10 bases remaining between them. Germline CDR1 is SGHDN and CDR2 is FVKESK. The CDR3 has 15 amino acids. The CDR3: CASSQDHGMGNTIYF. As DNA, the CDR3 is TGTGCCAGCAGCCAAGATCACGGGATGGGAAACACCATATATTTT.

The gene calls are TRBV5-1 and TRBJ2-2; no clear D. V lost 0 bases, J lost 6 bases, and 9 bases lay in between. The CDR3 runs to 14 residues. From germline, CDR1 is SGHRS and CDR2 YFSETQ. The CDR3 bases are TGCGCCAGCAGCTTGGGTGGGGTATCCGGGGAGCTGTTTTTT. Its translation: CASSLGGVSGELFF.

This clone was seen only a few times. This chain's CDR3 is CASSKQHLVNEQYF. The CDR3 DNA reads TGTGCCAGCAGTAAACAGCATCTTGTCAACGAGCAGTACTTC. The chain couples TRBV2 to TRBJ2-7; D ambiguous. The CDR3 has 14 amino acids. Germline CDR1 and CDR2: SNHLY and FYNNEI. Trimming took 5 bases from V and 5 from J, leaving 16 bases between them.

The chain uses TRBV5-6 and TRBJ2-7; D remains unclear. CDR1 is SGHDT and CDR2 is YYEEEE in the germline V gene. This CDR3 spans 15 amino acids. V was clipped by 0 bases and J by 0 bases, with 10 bases between them. Written as DNA, the CDR3 is TGTGCCAGCAGCTTGGCCGGGTCCCCCTCCTACGAGCAGTACTTC. Amino acids: CASSLAGSPSYEQYF.

The chain is built from TRBV4-1 and TRBJ2-2; the match to TRBD1 covers 10 bases. With 4 bases clipped from V and 5 bases from J, the junction kept 7 bases outside the gene matches. The CDR3 is 16 residues long. In germline, CDR1 is MGHRA, CDR2 YSYEKL. In DNA form, the CDR3 reads TGCGCCAGCAGCCCTCCGGACAGGGGGAATACCGGGGAGCTGTTTTTT. Its translation is CASSPPDRGNTGELFF.

The rearrangement uses TRBV9 and TRBJ2-6, with 7 bases aligning to TRBD1. CDR1 is SGDLS, CDR2 YYNGEE, per germline. The CDR3 extends over 17 amino acids. Trimming removed 4 bases from V and 6 bases from J; junction bases left unmatched: 13. The CDR3 spells CASSRGQGVGKANVLTF. DNA of the CDR3: TGTGCCAGCAGCAGGGGGCAGGGGGTTGGAAAGGCCAACGTCCTGACTTTC.

The genes are TRBV28 and TRBJ1-5, with a tentative D call TRBD1 (5 bases). CDR1 and CDR2 (germline): MDHEN, SYDVKM. The CDR3 length is 15 residues. V was trimmed by 2 bases and J by 4 bases, leaving 12 bases between them. The CDR3 DNA follows: TGTGCCAGCAGTTTAAGGGGACGAATTAATCAGCCCCAGCATTTT. It codes for CASSLRGRINQPQHF.

In the case of this clone: Other DNA sequences from this sample encode an identical CDR3 as well. The V gene is TRBV28, the J gene TRBJ2-1; no clear D gene. V was clipped by 6 bases and J by 7 bases, with 7 bases between them. Germline CDR1 is MDHEN and CDR2 is SYDVKM. This CDR3 spans 11 amino acids. CDR3 DNA: TGTGCCAGCAGCCTACGGAATGAGCAGTTCTTC. It yields the protein CASSLRNEQFF.

This rearrangement joins TRBV5-6 to TRBJ2-2; a weak D match, TRBD1 (6 bases). Germline V gene lookup returns CDR1 SGHDT and CDR2 YYEEEE. The V gene lost 5 bases and the J gene lost 1 base, with 15 bases spanning the gap. The CDR3 has 16 residues. The CDR3 loop is CASRWSGTRNTGELFF. Written as DNA, the CDR3 is TGTGCCAGCAGGTGGTCAGGGACAAGGAACACCGGGGAGCTGTTTTTT.

J is TRBJ2-2 and V is TRBV7-5; TRBD2, the D gene given by the table, was not confirmed from the DNA. TRBV7-5 is a pseudogene. The length of the CDR3 is 16 residues. This CDR3 reads CARTGSGRAVSGELFF. Here the CDR3 DNA reads TGTGCCAGAACCGGGAGCGGGAGGGCAGTCTCCGGGGAGCTGTTTTTT.

This clone appeared a few times. This chain connects TRBV6-1 to TRBJ2-3; the D is unclear. V lost 2 bases and J lost 8, with 5 bases in between. CDR1 is MNHNS, CDR2 SASEGT, per germline. The CDR3 sequence is 11 residues long. The CDR3 reads CASSESGTQYF. In DNA, the CDR3 is TGTGCCAGCAGTGAATCGGGTACGCAGTATTTT.